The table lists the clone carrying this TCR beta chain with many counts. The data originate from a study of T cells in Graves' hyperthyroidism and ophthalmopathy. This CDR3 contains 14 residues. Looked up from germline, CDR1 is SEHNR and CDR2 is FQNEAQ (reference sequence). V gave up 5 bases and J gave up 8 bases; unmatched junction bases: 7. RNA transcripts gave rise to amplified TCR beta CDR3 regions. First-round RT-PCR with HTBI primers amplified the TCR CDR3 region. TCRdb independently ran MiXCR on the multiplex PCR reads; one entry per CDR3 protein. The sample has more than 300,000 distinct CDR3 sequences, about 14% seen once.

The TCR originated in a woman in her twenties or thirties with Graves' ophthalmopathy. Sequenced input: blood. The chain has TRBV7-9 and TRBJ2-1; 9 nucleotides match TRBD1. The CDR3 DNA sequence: TGTGCCAGCAGCGACAGGACAGGGGAGGATGAGCAGTTCTTC. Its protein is CASSDRTGEDEQFF.